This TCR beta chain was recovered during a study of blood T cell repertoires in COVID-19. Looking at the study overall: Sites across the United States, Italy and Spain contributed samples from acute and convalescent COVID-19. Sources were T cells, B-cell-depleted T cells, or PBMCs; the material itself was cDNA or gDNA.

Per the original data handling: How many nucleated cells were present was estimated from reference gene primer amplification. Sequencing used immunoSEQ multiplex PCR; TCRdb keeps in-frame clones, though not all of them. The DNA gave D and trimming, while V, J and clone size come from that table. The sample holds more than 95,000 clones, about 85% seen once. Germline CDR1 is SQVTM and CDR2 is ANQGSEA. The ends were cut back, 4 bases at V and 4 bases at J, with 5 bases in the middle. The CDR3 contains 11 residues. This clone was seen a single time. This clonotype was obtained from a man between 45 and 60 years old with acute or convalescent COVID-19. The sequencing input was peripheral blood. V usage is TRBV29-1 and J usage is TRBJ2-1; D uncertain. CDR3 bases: TGCAGCGTTGCCCTTTACAATGAGCAGTTCTTC. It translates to CSVALYNEQFF.